These 29 T cell receptor beta chains came from one sample sequenced in a study of radiotherapy plus CTLA-4 blockade in lung cancer. TCRdb's table, derived via immunoSEQ multiplex PCR, lists solely in-frame clones and lacks some. The data contain roughly 14,000 clones, around 87% of them seen just once; the ten biggest clones take up about an eighth. Sequenced here: peripheral blood, sampled from a patient treated with radiotherapy plus ipilimumab. All receptors come from a human donor with non-small cell lung cancer that progressed on radiotherapy plus ipilimumab. Some clones in this sample may be carry-over from other donors' samples.

The chain carries TRBV4-1 and TRBJ2-7; 8 bases match TRBD1. Per germline, CDR1 MGHRA and CDR2 YSYEKL. The CDR3 consists of 17 residues. Unmatched junction bases numbered 10, after V lost 2 bases and J lost 1 base. CDR3 in amino acids: CASSQTPGQATSYEQYF. For the CDR3, the DNA is TGCGCCAGCAGCCAAACCCCGGGACAGGCGACTTCCTACGAGCAGTACTTC.

V gene TRBV6-6 combines with J gene TRBJ2-7; 10 nucleotides match TRBD1. CDR3 length: 14 residues. In germline, CDR1 is MNHNY, CDR2 SVGAGI (reference sequence). Trimming cost V 7 bases and J 0 bases; bases outside gene matches: 3. The CDR3 nucleotides read TGTGCCAGCACTGGGACAGGGGCCTCCTACGAGCAGTACTTC. This codes for CASTGTGASYEQYF.

The chain carries TRBV5-1 and TRBJ1-6; 10 bases match TRBD1. CDR3 length equals 15 residues. Trimming cost V 4 bases and J 8 bases; bases outside gene matches: 6. The germline V gene has CDR1 SGHRS and CDR2 YFSETQ. The CDR3 sequence: CASSGSGQGDSPLHF. CDR3 in DNA: TGCGCCAGCAGCGGTTCTGGACAGGGGGATTCACCCCTCCACTTT.

This clone turned up a few times. This chain links TRBV7-6 with TRBJ2-5; D gene ambiguous. The CDR3 runs to 13 residues. V was shortened by 2 bases and J by 4 bases, with 8 bases between the two germline ends. The germline CDR1 and CDR2 sequences are SGHVS and FNYEAQ. CDR3: CASSLYSRETQYF. CDR3 in DNA: TGTGCCAGCAGCTTATACTCGCGAGAGACCCAGTACTTC.

V usage is TRBV29-1 and J usage is TRBJ2-7; D is perhaps TRBD2 (6 bases). The CDR3 spans 11 residues. Trimming removed 4 bases from V and 7 bases from J, with 11 bases in between. Germline V gives CDR1 SQVTM, CDR2 ANQGSEA. This CDR3 is CSVGRAGEQYF. CDR3 in DNA: TGCAGCGTTGGTAGGGCGGGGGAGCAGTACTTC.

This clone showed up just a few times. The genes are TRBV7-9 and TRBJ2-7; tentatively, D is TRBD1 (5 bases). CDR1 and CDR2 (germline): SEHNR, FQNEAQ (reference sequence). Trimming took 5 bases from V and 3 from J, leaving 17 bases between them. The CDR3 consists of 15 residues. The CDR3 DNA reads TGTGCCAGCAGCCCAGGGATGAAGAGAAACTACGAGCAGTACTTC. It is translated as CASSPGMKRNYEQYF.

This rearrangement joins TRBV7-8 to TRBJ2-7; TRBD1 matches at 7 bases. CDR3 length equals 14 residues. Germline V lookup: CDR1 SGHVS, CDR2 FQNEAQ. With V trimmed by 5 bases and J by 3 bases, 7 bases remained unmatched. The CDR3 is CASSNWDSNYEQYF. In DNA, the CDR3 is TGTGCCAGCAGCAACTGGGACAGCAACTACGAGCAGTACTTC. Using reference TRBV7-8 and TRBJ2-7 for the parts outside the CDR3, the full variable domain is GAGVSQSPRYKVAKRGQDVALRCDPISGHVSLFWYQQALGQGPEFLTYFQNEAQLDKSGLPSDRFFAERPEGSVSTLKIQRTQQEDSAVYLCASSNWDSNYEQYFGPGTRLTVT.

The chain uses TRBV11-2 and TRBJ2-5; 9 bases are shared with TRBD1. The closer fit of TRBJ2-7 to the DNA end suggests the J call may be wrong. The CDR3 covers 15 residues. Germline assignment: CDR1 SGHAT and CDR2 FQNNGV. As DNA, the CDR3 is TGTGCCAGCAGGGATCCGGGACAGGGCCCCCACGAGCAGTACTTC. As protein: CASRDPGQGPHEQYF.

The chain links TRBV10-2 to TRBJ2-7; D is unresolved. The CDR3 loop spans 13 amino acids. Germline CDR1 and CDR2: WSHSY and SAAADI. V lost 3 bases to trimming and J lost 5 bases, with 11 bases between them. CDR3 region: CASSDPTSHEQYF. In DNA form, the CDR3 reads TGCGCCAGCAGTGACCCTACGAGCCACGAGCAGTACTTC.

By share of the sample, this clone is medium-sized. The rearrangement joins TRBV18 to TRBJ2-1; 8 positions agree with TRBD1. The CDR3 runs 12 residues. Trimming took 6 bases from V and 8 from J; bases not matched to a gene: 3. The germline CDR1 and CDR2 sequences are KGHSH and LQKENI. The DNA for the CDR3 is TGTGCCAGCTCCAGGGGGCAGGATGAGCAGTTCTTC. It specifies CASSRGQDEQFF.

In this sample, this clone turned up once. The chain couples TRBV19 to TRBJ1-1, with 9 bases that match TRBD1. CDR1 LNHDA and CDR2 SQIVND come from the germline V gene (reference sequence). The junction had 11 bases not matched to a gene; V was cut back by 7 bases and J by 5 bases. The CDR3 runs 15 residues. CDR3 in amino acids: CASTPVDRGQTEAFF. The CDR3 bases are TGTGCCAGTACCCCCGTGGACAGGGGCCAAACTGAAGCTTTCTTT.

The J gene is TRBJ2-3, the V gene TRBV11-3; 8 positions match TRBD2. The ends lost 4 bases at V and 0 bases at J; junction bases unmatched: 0. The CDR3 is 14 residues long. Germline V gene lookup returns CDR1 SGHNT and CDR2 YENEEA. Here the CDR3 DNA reads TGTGCCAGCAGCTCGGGGGGGAGCACAGATACGCAGTATTTT. Translation gives CASSSGGSTDTQYF. The complete variable domain, with remaining parts taken from reference TRBV11-3 and TRBJ2-3, reads EAGVVQSPRYKIIEKKQPVAFWCNPISGHNTLYWYLQNLGQGPELLIRYENEEAVDDSQLPKDRFSAERLKGVDSTLKIQPAELGDSAVYLCASSSGGSTDTQYFGPGTRLTVL.

This rearrangement joins TRBV28 to TRBJ2-5; 12 nucleotides align to TRBD2. Germline assignment: CDR1 MDHEN and CDR2 SYDVKM. The CDR3 covers 16 residues. V lost 4 bases, J lost 5 bases, and 8 bases stayed unmatched. This CDR3 reads CASSSPRLAGVETQYF. CDR3 DNA: TGTGCCAGCAGTTCCCCACGACTAGCGGGAGTGGAGACCCAGTACTTC. Full variable domain (outside the CDR3, taken from reference TRBV28 and TRBJ2-5): DVKVTQSSRYLVKRTGEKVFLECVQDMDHENMFWYRQDPGLGLRLIYFSYDVKMKEKGDIPEGYSVSREKKERFSLILESASTNQTSMYLCASSSPRLAGVETQYFGPGTRLLVL.

The chain recombines TRBV4-2 with TRBJ2-7; 15 nucleotides agree with TRBD2. The CDR3 covers 14 residues. Germline CDR1 is LGHNA and CDR2 is YNFKEQ. With V trimmed by 8 bases and J by 4 bases, 3 bases remained unmatched. The CDR3 DNA is TGTGCCAGCGGACTAGCGGGAGGGTTGTACGAGCAGTACTTC. Residues: CASGLAGGLYEQYF.

The chain combines TRBV23-1 with TRBJ1-5; 7 bases align to TRBD1. TRBV23-1 is an open reading frame whose function is uncertain. J was trimmed by 7 bases and V by 3 bases; bases with no gene match: 9. The length of the CDR3 is 15 residues. The CDR3 reads CASSHRQGQGQPQHF. For the CDR3, the DNA is TGCGCCAGCAGTCATCGACAGGGTCAGGGCCAGCCCCAGCATTTT.

The chain uses TRBV25-1 and TRBJ1-5; perhaps TRBD1 as D (5 bases). The CDR3 spans 13 residues. Germline V gene lookup returns CDR1 MGHDK and CDR2 SYGVNS. Trimming took off 4 bases at V and 3 bases at J, with 7 bases between the two ends. Written as DNA, the CDR3 is TGTGCCAGCAGTGGACAGAACAATCAGCCCCAGCATTTT. Translation: CASSGQNNQPQHF. Full variable domain (outside the CDR3, taken from reference TRBV25-1 and TRBJ1-5): EADIYQTPRYLVIGTGKKITLECSQTMGHDKMYWYQQDPGMELHLIHYSYGVNSTEKGDLSSESTVSRIRTEHFPLTLESARPSHTSQYLCASSGQNNQPQHFGDGTRLSIL.

This clone showed up just a few times. The rearrangement uses TRBV5-5 and TRBJ2-2; 11 nucleotides agree with TRBD2. Trimming cost V 3 bases and J 9 bases; bases outside gene matches: 16. CDR3 length: 18 amino acids. Germline V gives CDR1 SGHKS, CDR2 YYEKEE (reference sequence). CDR3 sequence: CASSSGLIAGGQSRELFF. For the CDR3, the DNA is TGTGCCAGCAGCTCCGGACTGATAGCGGGAGGGCAGTCGAGGGAGCTGTTTTTT.

The chain combines TRBV2 with TRBJ2-5, with 12 bases identical to TRBD2. The CDR3 totals 15 residues. Looked up from germline, CDR1 is SNHLY and CDR2 is FYNNEI. The trim removed 6 bases at V and 1 base at J, leaving 3 bases unmatched. The CDR3 loop reads CASRTSGSGQETQYF. The CDR3 DNA sequence: TGTGCCAGCAGGACTAGCGGGAGTGGCCAAGAGACCCAGTACTTC.

The chain carries TRBV6-5 and TRBJ1-5, with D hard to call. CDR3 length: 16 residues. Trimming removed 0 bases at V and 0 bases at J, with 9 bases between. The germline V gene has CDR1 MNHEY and CDR2 SVGAGI. The CDR3 sequence: CASSYSADYSNQPQHF. CDR3 coding DNA: TGTGCCAGCAGTTACTCCGCGGATTATAGCAATCAGCCCCAGCATTTT.

V gene TRBV5-1 combines with J gene TRBJ1-1; TRBD1 is a possible D gene (5 bases). The CDR3 is 15 residues long. Germline lookup yields CDR1 SGHRS and CDR2 YFSETQ. Trimming pared 4 bases from V and 2 bases from J, leaving 15 bases between. The CDR3: CASSRDSWTNTEAFF. As DNA, the CDR3 is TGCGCCAGCAGCCGTGACAGCTGGACAAACACTGAAGCTTTCTTT.

The chain is built from TRBV11-2 and TRBJ2-1, with 8 nucleotides matching TRBD2. This CDR3 contains 15 residues. Germline V gene data show CDR1 as SGHAT and CDR2 as FQNNGV. J was trimmed by 8 bases and V by 1 base; bases with no gene match: 7. CDR3 sequence reads: CASSLGSSGGYEQFF. DNA for the CDR3: TGTGCCAGCAGCTTAGGCTCGAGCGGGGGATATGAGCAGTTCTTC.

V and J are TRBV29-1 and TRBJ2-1; TRBD2 matches at 9 bases. In germline, CDR1 is SQVTM, CDR2 ANQGSEA. CDR3 length equals 16 residues. V was pared by 3 bases and J by 6 bases, with 12 bases of the junction left unmatched. For the CDR3, the DNA is TGCAGCGTTGAGGGGGAAGGACTAGCGAATGTCAATGAGCAGTTCTTC. Amino acid sequence: CSVEGEGLANVNEQFF.

The chain employs TRBV11-1 and TRBJ2-3; 13 positions match TRBD2. CDR3 length: 14 residues. The germline V gene encodes CDR1 SGHAT and CDR2 FQDESV (reference sequence). V lost 5 bases to trimming and J lost 8 bases; unmatched junction nucleotides: 4. The CDR3 DNA sequence: TGTGCCAGCAGCCAAGGACTAGCGGGAGTTACGCAGTATTTT. Encoded protein: CASSQGLAGVTQYF.

The chain combines TRBV12-5 with TRBJ1-1; TRBD1 matches 9 bases. The length of the CDR3 is 17 residues. Germline values: CDR1 LGHNT, CDR2 FRNRAP. J gave up 5 bases and V 2 bases, and 12 bases lay outside the gene matches. This CDR3 is CASGLTPGQGLGTEAFF. CDR3 DNA sequence: TGTGCTAGTGGTTTGACCCCGGGACAGGGTTTGGGGACTGAAGCTTTCTTT.

The V gene is TRBV5-5, the J gene TRBJ1-4; 7 nucleotides align to TRBD1. Germline V gene sequence: CDR1 SGHKS, CDR2 YYEKEE (reference sequence). CDR3 length: 14 amino acids. V lost 3 bases to trimming and J lost 8 bases; unmatched junction nucleotides: 7. In DNA form, the CDR3 reads TGTGCCAGCAGCTCCGGCACAGGGGTAGAAAAACTGTTTTTT. Residues: CASSSGTGVEKLFF.

The chain is built from TRBV2 and TRBJ2-2, with 7 bases identical to TRBD1. V gave up 3 bases and J gave up 2 bases; unmatched junction bases: 12. Germline CDR1 reads SNHLY; CDR2 reads FYNNEI. This CDR3 has 18 residues. The CDR3 DNA sequence: TGTGCCAGCAGTGACCCTTATGGCCGGGACAGAAACACCGGGGAGCTGTTTTTT. As protein: CASSDPYGRDRNTGELFF.

The chain has TRBV6-1 and TRBJ2-7; TRBD1 matches 9 bases. The CDR3 has 13 residues. With V trimmed by 6 bases and J by 0 bases, 0 bases remained unmatched. Germline CDR1 is MNHNS and CDR2 is SASEGT. The CDR3 DNA reads TGTGCCAGCAGGGACAGGGGCTCCTACGAGCAGTACTTC. Encoded protein: CASRDRGSYEQYF.

V usage is TRBV6-6 and J usage is TRBJ2-7, with D tentatively TRBD1 (6 bases). From germline, CDR1 is MNHNY and CDR2 SVGAGI (reference sequence). V lost 1 base, J lost 2 bases, and 9 bases lay in between. CDR3 size: 14 residues. CDR3 in amino acids: CASSYFPGAYEQYF. The CDR3 DNA is TGTGCCAGCAGTTACTTCCCAGGGGCCTACGAGCAGTACTTC.

The chain links TRBV9 to TRBJ2-3; 8 bases agree with TRBD1. CDR3 length: 16 residues. CDR1 and CDR2 from the germline V gene are SGDLS and YYNGEE. J was trimmed by 1 base and V by 2 bases; bases with no gene match: 6. CDR3 in DNA: TGTGCCAGCAGCGTGAGACAGGGGACTGGCACAGATACGCAGTATTTT. This sequence encodes CASSVRQGTGTDTQYF.